The 30 T cell receptor beta chains below were found in one sample sequenced in a study of Tregs in tolerant kidney transplant recipients (dated by TCRdb to the late 2010s). The method was the immunoSEQ multiplex PCR assay. The clones in this table, taken by TCRdb from immuneACCESS, are in-frame only. Not every clone is retained; where verified, under half of the shortfall comes from an unresolved V gene, and the cause of the rest is unknown. The sample data list tens of thousands of clones, and 84% of these were observed just once. Together, the top ten hold about 4.7% of the sample. Sequencing input: CD4+ T cells from blood. The receptor source for this set is a human donor in good health.

V and J are TRBV9 and TRBJ2-7; 8 bases are a match to TRBD2. The CDR3 runs to 16 residues. Unmatched junction bases numbered 7, after V lost 0 bases and J lost 2 bases. CDR1 is SGDLS and CDR2 is YYNGEE in the germline V gene. For the CDR3, the DNA is TGTGCCAGCAGCGTAGGATCGTCGGGAGGGCCCTACGAGCAGTACTTC. Translated: CASSVGSSGGPYEQYF.

This CDR3 is CASSLEGGGEKLFF. The CDR3 bases are TGCGCCAGCAGCTTGGAGGGCGGCGGTGAAAAACTGTTTTTT. The chain couples TRBV5-1 to TRBJ1-4, with unresolved D. Germline V gene sequence: CDR1 SGHRS, CDR2 YFSETQ. The V gene lost 0 bases and the J gene lost 7 bases, with 10 bases spanning the gap. This CDR3 has 14 amino acids.

This clone was observed a few times. V is TRBV5-1 and J is TRBJ2-1; D not certain. V lost 4 bases, J lost 3 bases, and 8 bases lay in between. Germline V lookup: CDR1 SGHRS, CDR2 YFSETQ. The CDR3 is 13 residues long. CDR3 in DNA: TGCGCCAGCAGCGACCCGGACTACAATGAGCAGTTCTTC. This codes for CASSDPDYNEQFF. Based on the CDR3 plus reference TRBV5-1 and TRBJ2-1, the full variable domain is KAGVTQTPRYLIKTRGQQVTLSCSPISGHRSVSWYQQTPGQGLQFLFEYFSETQRNKGNFPGRFSGRQFSNSRSEMNVSTLELGDSALYLCASSDPDYNEQFFGPGTRLTVL.

This rearrangement joins TRBV27 to TRBJ1-1; 7 nucleotides match TRBD1. Germline CDR1 is MNHEY and CDR2 is SMNVEV (reference sequence). CDR3 length: 14 amino acids. The J segment lost 0 bases and the V segment lost 7 bases, leaving 5 bases of the junction unmatched. CDR3: CASINRGVNTEAFF. For the CDR3, the DNA is TGTGCCAGCATTAACAGGGGAGTGAACACTGAAGCTTTCTTT.

The rearrangement joins TRBV19 to TRBJ1-1, with D perhaps TRBD1 (6 bases). V was cut by 3 bases and J by 11 bases, with 10 bases left in between. The CDR3 has 11 residues. Looked up from germline, CDR1 is LNHDA and CDR2 is SQIVND (reference sequence). CDR3 DNA sequence: TGTGCCAGTAGTATGGGTAGGGGGGCTTTCTTT. This sequence encodes CASSMGRGAFF. The whole variable domain, filled in from reference TRBV19 and TRBJ1-1, reads DGGITQSPKYLFRKEGQNVTLSCEQNLNHDAMYWYRQDPGQGLRLIYYSQIVNDFQKGDIAEGYSVSREKKESFPLTVTSAQKNPTAFYLCASSMGRGAFFGQGTRLTVV.

V is TRBV7-2 and J is TRBJ2-2, with 9 bases fitting TRBD1. Trimming cost V 5 bases and J 7 bases; bases outside gene matches: 8. This CDR3 spans 15 amino acids. In germline, CDR1 is SGHTA, CDR2 FQGNSA. This chain's CDR3 is CASSPRTGANGELFF. In nucleotides, the CDR3 is TGTGCCAGCAGCCCCCGGACAGGGGCGAACGGGGAGCTGTTTTTT.

The chain couples TRBV4-1 to TRBJ2-1, with TRBD2 matching 13 bases. V was clipped by 1 base and J by 8 bases; unmatched bases: 11. The CDR3 covers 18 residues. Per germline, CDR1 MGHRA and CDR2 YSYEKL. Here the CDR3 reads CASSQGLTTSGGWDEQFF. DNA of the CDR3: TGCGCCAGCAGCCAAGGTCTCACGACTAGCGGGGGGTGGGATGAGCAGTTCTTC.

By sample share, this clone is medium-sized (0.01 to 0.1%). V is TRBV6-4 and J is TRBJ2-2; D is uncertain. The CDR3 totals 14 residues. The V gene's germline CDR1 is MRHNA and CDR2 SNTAGT. The V end lost 7 bases, the J end lost 0 bases, and 9 bases lay between the germline ends. Written as DNA, the CDR3 is TGTGCCAGCACCCGGACGGCGAACACCGGGGAGCTGTTTTTT. Residues: CASTRTANTGELFF.

This chain joins TRBV4-3 and TRBJ2-7, with 9 nucleotides matching TRBD1. Germline lookup yields CDR1 LGHNA and CDR2 YSLEER. V dropped 1 base and J dropped 5; count of bases not matched to a gene: 6. There are 15 residues in the CDR3. DNA of the CDR3: TGCGCCAGCAGCCAAGGGGACAGGGAGTACAACGAGCAGTACTTC. Encoded protein: CASSQGDREYNEQYF.

This clone came up once. The V call is TRBV11-2, the J call TRBJ2-7; tentative D call: TRBD2 (5 bases). V dropped 3 bases and J dropped 5 bases, with 11 bases sitting between them. Germline V gene lookup returns CDR1 SGHAT and CDR2 FQNNGV. The CDR3 loop spans 13 amino acids. The CDR3 DNA sequence: TGTGCCAGCAGCTTCGGACTGGATGACGAGCAGTACTTC. Residues: CASSFGLDDEQYF.

The chain has TRBV29-1 and TRBJ2-3, with TRBD2 as a possible D gene (6 bases). The length of the CDR3 is 13 residues. The V gene's germline CDR1 is SQVTM and CDR2 ANQGSEA. V lost 4 bases to trimming and J lost 8 bases, with 16 bases between them. Here the CDR3 reads CSVGSGAQGTQYF. In DNA, the CDR3 is TGCAGCGTTGGATCGGGAGCCCAGGGTACGCAGTATTTT.

This clone has only a few counts. The chain has TRBV2 and TRBJ2-7; 8 bases align to TRBD2. The CDR3 spans 12 residues. The V segment lost 8 bases and the J segment 6 bases; nucleotides outside the gene matches: 6. The V gene's germline CDR1 is SNHLY and CDR2 FYNNEI. DNA for the CDR3: TGTGCCAGCCGAACGGGGGGGCGCGAGCAGTACTTC. This sequence encodes CASRTGGREQYF.

This clone was counted between two and nine times. The J gene is TRBJ2-3, the V gene TRBV6-1, with TRBD2 matching 8 bases. This CDR3 has 15 residues. The V and J ends lost 3 bases and 1 base, in that order; junction bases with no gene match: 3. Germline-derived CDR1 and CDR2 are MNHNS and SASEGT. CDR3 in DNA: TGTGCCAGCAGTGACCAGCGGGGGCGCACAGATACGCAGTATTTT. Translating gives CASSDQRGRTDTQYF.

The chain joins TRBV28 to TRBJ1-5; D call uncertain. Germline CDR1 reads MDHEN; CDR2 reads SYDVKM. The CDR3 consists of 13 residues. V lost 8 bases and J 6 bases, leaving 14 bases between the germline ends. The CDR3 is CASHRTPRQPQHF. The DNA of the CDR3 is TGTGCCAGCCATCGGACCCCCCGTCAGCCCCAGCATTTT.

V is TRBV30 and J is TRBJ2-1; D not certain. Trimming took 2 bases from V and 0 from J, leaving 5 bases between them. The CDR3 is made up of 13 amino acids. Per germline, CDR1 GTSNPN and CDR2 SVGIG (reference sequence). CDR3 region: CAWSLDSYNEQFF. The DNA for the CDR3 is TGTGCCTGGAGTCTAGACTCCTACAATGAGCAGTTCTTC.

The CDR3 region is CASSPRTGQETQYF. CDR3 sequence (DNA): TGTGCCAGCTCACCCAGGACAGGGCAAGAGACCCAGTACTTC. The J gene is TRBJ2-5, the V gene TRBV18; 8 bases line up with TRBD1. The CDR3 sequence is 14 residues long. Germline V CDR1 and CDR2: KGHSH, LQKENI. V gave up 3 bases and J gave up 2 bases; unmatched junction bases: 2.

V gene TRBV4-2 combines with J gene TRBJ1-2; TRBD1 might be the D (6 bases). V was pared by 0 bases and J by 10 bases, with 15 bases between. This CDR3 is 14 amino acids long. The germline gives CDR1 LGHNA, CDR2 YNFKEQ. The CDR3 bases are TGTGCCAGCAGCCAAGAAGGGGGAGACAGGCCCTACACCTTC. It translates to CASSQEGGDRPYTF.

In this sample, this clone turned up a few times. The chain carries TRBV4-1 and TRBJ2-7, with 9 bases lining up with TRBD1. The germline CDR1 and CDR2 sequences are MGHRA and YSYEKL. The length of the CDR3 is 15 residues. J lost 3 bases, V lost 4 bases, and 7 bases had no gene match. In DNA, the CDR3 is TGCGCCAGCAGCCTGATGACAGGGGGAATCTACGAGCAGTACTTC. Its translation: CASSLMTGGIYEQYF.

V usage is TRBV19 and J usage is TRBJ1-3; TRBD1 matches 7 bases. The CDR3 sequence is 13 residues long. V shed 5 bases, J shed 4 bases, and the junction held 2 bases outside the gene matches. CDR1 is LNHDA and CDR2 is SQIVND in the germline V gene (reference sequence). The CDR3 DNA reads as TGTGCCAGTAGTGGACAGGTGGGAAACACCATATATTTT. This gives the protein CASSGQVGNTIYF.

The CDR3 bases are TGTGCCAGCAGCTTAGAGCCGCTTAGCTACGAGCAGTACTTC. Translated: CASSLEPLSYEQYF. The rearrangement uses TRBV7-6 and TRBJ2-5; D is undetermined. The DNA matches TRBJ2-7 better at its end, which makes the J call doubtful. The CDR3 loop spans 14 amino acids. The V gene's germline CDR1 is SGHVS and CDR2 FNYEAQ.

The rearrangement uses TRBV28 and TRBJ2-1; 10 bases line up with TRBD2. With V trimmed by 11 bases and J by 5 bases, 12 bases remained unmatched. This CDR3 has 15 amino acids. The germline V gene has CDR1 MDHEN and CDR2 SYDVKM. CDR3 DNA: TGTGCCGGGTCTACTTTAGCGGGGGGACACAATGAGCAGTTCTTC. Its protein is CAGSTLAGGHNEQFF.

Details on this clone: This could be a read error, since a much larger clone is one nucleotide away. The chain has TRBV30 and TRBJ2-7; TRBD2 matches at 8 bases. From germline, CDR1 is GTSNPN and CDR2 SVGIG (reference sequence). After removal of 0 bases from V and 10 bases from J, the junction contained 14 bases not matched to a gene. The CDR3 loop spans 15 amino acids. Here the CDR3 reads CAWSVPGGTLGDQYF. Written as DNA, the CDR3 is TGTGCCTGGAGTGTGCCGGGAGGGACCTTAGGGGATCAGTACTTC.

J is TRBJ2-1 and V is TRBV7-6; 15 bases agree with TRBD2. The V and J ends lost 5 bases and 5 bases, in that order; junction bases with no gene match: 13. Looked up from germline, CDR1 is SGHVS and CDR2 is FNYEAQ. The CDR3 has 19 amino acids. CDR3 sequence: CASSHAGLAGGKLHNEQFF. DNA for the CDR3: TGTGCCAGCAGCCATGCGGGACTAGCGGGAGGCAAACTTCACAATGAGCAGTTCTTC.

The chain joins TRBV5-1 to TRBJ2-5, with D possibly being TRBD1 (6 bases). Trimming shortened V by 7 bases and J by 3 bases, and 19 bases separated the two germline ends. The V gene's germline CDR1 is SGHRS and CDR2 YFSETQ. This CDR3 is 15 amino acids long. This CDR3 reads CASCLVGPGEETQYF. CDR3 coding DNA: TGCGCCAGCTGCCTGGTAGGACCAGGGGAAGAGACCCAGTACTTC. The full variable domain, in which reference TRBV5-1 and TRBJ2-5 provide the parts outside the CDR3, is KAGVTQTPRYLIKTRGQQVTLSCSPISGHRSVSWYQQTPGQGLQFLFEYFSETQRNKGNFPGRFSGRQFSNSRSEMNVSTLELGDSALYLCASCLVGPGEETQYFGPGTRLLVL.

By frequency in the sample, this clone is medium-sized. CDR3 DNA sequence: TGTGCCAGTAGCCCAGGCCTCCACAGGGGCCCTTTAGGGGAGCAGTACTTC. This gives the protein CASSPGLHRGPLGEQYF. The chain employs TRBV19 and TRBJ2-7, with 7 bases fitting TRBD1. Germline V CDR1 and CDR2: LNHDA, SQIVND (reference sequence). The CDR3 covers 17 residues. V was pared by 6 bases and J by 7 bases, with 21 bases of the junction left unmatched. The full variable domain, with the rest looked up from reference TRBV19 and TRBJ2-7, is DGGITQSPKYLFRKEGQNVTLSCEQNLNHDAMYWYRQDPGQGLRLIYYSQIVNDFQKGDIAEGYSVSREKKESFPLTVTSAQKNPTAFYLCASSPGLHRGPLGEQYFGPGTRLTVT.

V gene TRBV7-8 combines with J gene TRBJ1-6; 7 nucleotides align to TRBD1. The V gene's germline CDR1 is SGHVS and CDR2 FQNEAQ. The junction had 10 bases not matched to a gene; V was cut back by 5 bases and J by 6 bases. The CDR3 contains 16 residues. The CDR3 reads CASSVYRGISNSPLHF. The CDR3 DNA reads as TGTGCCAGCAGCGTCTACAGGGGAATAAGTAATTCACCCCTCCACTTT.

The V call is TRBV19, the J call TRBJ2-7; D unclear. Trimming left V 1 base short and J 7 bases short, with 5 bases between. This CDR3 is 11 amino acids long. Germline V gives CDR1 LNHDA, CDR2 SQIVND (reference sequence). The CDR3 loop reads CASSIGSEQYF. CDR3 coding DNA: TGTGCCAGTAGTATAGGGTCGGAGCAGTACTTC.

The chain couples TRBV7-9 to TRBJ2-7; weak D call: TRBD2 (6 bases). Germline V lookup: CDR1 SEHNR, CDR2 FQNEAQ (reference sequence). The CDR3 runs to 15 residues. V was shortened by 5 bases and J by 7 bases, with 21 bases between the two germline ends. The CDR3, as DNA: TGTGCCAGCAGCCTCCCCGGGACTGGATTACGTGAGCAGTACTTC. It is translated as CASSLPGTGLREQYF.

This clone turned up a few times. The V call is TRBV7-2, the J call TRBJ1-5; 8 bases fit TRBD1. There are 15 residues in the CDR3. Germline CDR1 reads SGHTA; CDR2 reads FQGNSA. J lost 5 bases, V lost 3 bases, and 6 bases had no gene match. DNA for the CDR3: TGTGCCAGCAGCTTTTCGGACAGGGAGTATCAGCCCCAGCATTTT. Its translation: CASSFSDREYQPQHF.

This clone was seen only once. The chain's CDR3 is CASSHVPGNIQYF. In DNA, the CDR3 is TGCGCCAGCAGCCACGTACCCGGGAACATTCAGTACTTC. The chain carries TRBV4-3 and TRBJ2-4, with D unclear. CDR3 length: 13 amino acids. V lost 3 bases and J 7 bases, leaving 10 bases between the germline ends. CDR1 and CDR2 from the germline V gene are LGHNA and YSLEER.